This T cell receptor beta chain came from a study of identical twins. Broader study findings: Cord blood beta clonotypes that were abundant carried fewer insertions, and memory repertoires showed no such trend. Researchers reported weaker excess twin sharing in beta out-of-frame sequences.

Everyone who gave samples was a healthy Caucasian. This clonotype was seen repeatedly, ten times or more. Its antigen is still unknown. Carrying unique molecular identifiers, the cDNA also gained a universal primer site through template switching. Each CDR3 protein gets one entry after TCRdb re-called the 5' RACE reads with MiXCR. Of about 490,000 distinct CDR3 sequences listed, approximately 16% are singletons. The data were also submitted as part of a second study, on yellow fever vaccine responses in identical twins.

The sequencing input was CD4+ T cells sorted from blood. The clonotype originates from a young woman in good health.

Here the CDR3 DNA reads TGTGCCAGCAGCTTAATGCTAGCGGGCACAGATACGCAGTATTTT. This encodes CASSLMLAGTDTQYF. The chain employs TRBV7-2 and TRBJ2-3, with TRBD2 matching over 7 bases. This CDR3 has 15 amino acids. V gave up 2 bases and J gave up 1 base; unmatched junction bases: 3. Germline loops: CDR1 SGHTA, CDR2 FQGNSA.